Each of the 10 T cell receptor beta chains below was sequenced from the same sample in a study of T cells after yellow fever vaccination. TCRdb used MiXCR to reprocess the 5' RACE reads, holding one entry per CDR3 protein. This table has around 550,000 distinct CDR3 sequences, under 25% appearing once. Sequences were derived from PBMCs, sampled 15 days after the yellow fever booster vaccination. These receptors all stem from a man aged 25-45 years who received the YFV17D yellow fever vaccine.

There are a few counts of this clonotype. CDR3 residues: CSARERLAGAGVTGELFF. CDR3 in DNA: TGCAGTGCTAGGGAGAGGTTAGCGGGCGCAGGGGTCACCGGGGAGCTGTTTTTT. The chain carries TRBV20-1 and TRBJ2-2; D perhaps matches TRBD2 (7 bases). V lost 3 bases to trimming and J lost 4 bases, with 24 bases between them. Germline assignment: CDR1 DFQATT and CDR2 SNEGSKA (reference sequence). The CDR3 length is 18 residues.

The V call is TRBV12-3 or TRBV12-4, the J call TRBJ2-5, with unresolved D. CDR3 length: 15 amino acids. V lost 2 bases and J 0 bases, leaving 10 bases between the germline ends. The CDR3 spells CASSLRVGHQETQYF. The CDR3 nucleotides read TGTGCCAGCAGTTTAAGGGTTGGCCACCAAGAGACCCAGTACTTC.

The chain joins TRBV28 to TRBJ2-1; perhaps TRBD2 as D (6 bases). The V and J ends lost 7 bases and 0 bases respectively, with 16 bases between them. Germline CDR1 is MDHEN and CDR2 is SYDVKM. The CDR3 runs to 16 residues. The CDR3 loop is CASKPGTSVSYNEQFF. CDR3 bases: TGTGCCAGCAAGCCCGGGACTTCAGTCTCCTACAATGAGCAGTTCTTC.

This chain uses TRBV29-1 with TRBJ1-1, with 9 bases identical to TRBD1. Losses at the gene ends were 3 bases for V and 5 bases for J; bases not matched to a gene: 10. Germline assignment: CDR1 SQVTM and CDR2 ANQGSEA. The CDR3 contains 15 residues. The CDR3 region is CSVELQGAGETEAFF. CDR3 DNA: TGCAGCGTTGAGTTACAGGGGGCTGGGGAGACTGAAGCTTTCTTT. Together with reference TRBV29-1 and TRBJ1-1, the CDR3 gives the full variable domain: SAVISQKPSRDICQRGTSLTIQCQVDSQVTMMFWYRQQPGQSLTLIATANQGSEATYESGFVIDKFPISRPNLTFSTLTVSNMSPEDSSIYLCSVELQGAGETEAFFGQGTRLTVV.

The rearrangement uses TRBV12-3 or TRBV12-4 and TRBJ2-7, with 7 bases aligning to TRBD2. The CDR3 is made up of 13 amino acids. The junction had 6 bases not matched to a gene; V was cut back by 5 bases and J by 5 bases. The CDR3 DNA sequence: TGTGCCAGCAGTATTGAGGGAGGGAACGAGCAGTACTTC. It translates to CASSIEGGNEQYF.

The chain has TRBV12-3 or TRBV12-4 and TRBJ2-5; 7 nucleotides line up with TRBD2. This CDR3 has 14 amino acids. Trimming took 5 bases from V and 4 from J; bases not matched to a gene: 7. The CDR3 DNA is TGTGCCAGCAGTCTTCGAGTAGCGGGAGAGACCCAGTACTTC. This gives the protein CASSLRVAGETQYF.

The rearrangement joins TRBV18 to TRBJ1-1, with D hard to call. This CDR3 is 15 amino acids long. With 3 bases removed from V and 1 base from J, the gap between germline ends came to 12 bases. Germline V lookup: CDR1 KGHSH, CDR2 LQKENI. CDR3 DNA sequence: TGTGCCAGCTCACCTATGACGTCGCGGAACACTGAAGCTTTCTTT. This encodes CASSPMTSRNTEAFF.

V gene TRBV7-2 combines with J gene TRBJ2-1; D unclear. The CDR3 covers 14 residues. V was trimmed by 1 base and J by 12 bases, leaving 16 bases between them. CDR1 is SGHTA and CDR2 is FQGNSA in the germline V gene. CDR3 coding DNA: TGTGCCAGCAGCTTAGACATTACGGCCTACGGGCAGTTCTTC. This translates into CASSLDITAYGQFF.

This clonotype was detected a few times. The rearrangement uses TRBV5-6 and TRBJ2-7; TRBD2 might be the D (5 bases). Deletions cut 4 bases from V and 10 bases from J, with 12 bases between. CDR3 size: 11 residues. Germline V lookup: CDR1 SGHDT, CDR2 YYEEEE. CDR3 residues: CASSRGLPQYF. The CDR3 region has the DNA TGTGCCAGCAGCCGTGGACTTCCTCAGTACTTC.

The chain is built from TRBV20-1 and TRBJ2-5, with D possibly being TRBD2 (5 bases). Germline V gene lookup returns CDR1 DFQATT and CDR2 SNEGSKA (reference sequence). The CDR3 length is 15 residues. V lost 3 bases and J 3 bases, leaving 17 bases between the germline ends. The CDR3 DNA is TGCAGTGCTAGCCCCAAGGGTGGGAGAAAAGAGACCCAGTACTTC. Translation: CSASPKGGRKETQYF.